This TCR beta chain was captured by sequencing in a study of T cell responses to AZD1222 COVID-19 vaccine. The study's findings and limits: White British ancestry dominated among donors, who included more females, and clonal diversity was possibly underestimated.

The CDR3 runs to 15 residues. Unmatched junction bases numbered 3, after V lost 3 bases and J lost 3 bases. The germline gives CDR1 KGHSH, CDR2 LQKENI. A few counts support this clone. Antigen: not known. Produced via immunoSEQ multiplex PCR; TCRdb's table is partial and in-frame only. The sample lists 75,000 to 95,000 clones; roughly 86% were seen once. The V gene is TRBV18, the J gene TRBJ2-3, with TRBD2 matching 10 bases. This sequence originates from an adult in good health. This material consisted of peripheral blood, taken on day 0 of MenACWY control vaccination. The CDR3 is CASSPGLARTDTQYF. The DNA for the CDR3 is TGTGCCAGCTCACCGGGACTAGCGCGGACAGATACGCAGTATTTT.